The T cell receptor beta chain under discussion was sequenced for a study of breast tumors, draining lymph nodes, adjacent tissues. As regards this clonotype: An end of the junction differs from the germline gene, which may be a read error.

In TCRdb, the multiplex PCR reads were re-called with MiXCR into one record per CDR3 protein. Found here are roughly 16,000 distinct CDR3 sequences, around 49% of them singletons; the top ten hold around a sixth. The germline gives CDR1 LGHDT, CDR2 YNNKEL (reference sequence). The CDR3 covers 13 residues. The sequenced sample was tumor-adjacent breast tissue. The chain joins TRBV3-1 to TRBJ2-1, with a possible D match to TRBD2 (5 bases). This TCR came from a female donor with breast cancer. Some clones in this sample may be carry-over from other donors' samples. This CDR3 is CASGQDGVREQFF. The CDR3 DNA sequence: TGCGCCAGCGGCCAAGATGGCGTTCGGGAGCAGTTCTTC.